The clone carrying this T cell receptor (beta chain) has just a few counts. The beta constant-region primer was an equimolar mix of two oligonucleotides covering TRBC1 and TRBC2. TCRdb re-called the UMI-ligation and nested PCR reads through MiXCR, storing one row per CDR3 protein. The repertoire includes 130,000 to 150,000 distinct CDR3 sequences, approximately 15% of them detected once, and 0.14% to 0.15% sits in the top ten. The sample originates from a study of naive and memory T cell subsets. The sequencing input was naive CD4+ T cells from blood. The clonotype was recovered from a human donor in good health.

CDR3 DNA sequence: TGTGCCTGGAGTGACAGGGTTCTGAACACTGAAGCTTTCTTT. Amino acid sequence: CAWSDRVLNTEAFF. The rearrangement links TRBV30 to TRBJ1-1, with D maybe TRBD1 (6 bases). The germline CDR1 and CDR2 sequences are GTSNPN and SVGIG (reference sequence). V was pared by 1 base and J by 0 bases, with 9 bases between. The CDR3 extends over 14 amino acids.